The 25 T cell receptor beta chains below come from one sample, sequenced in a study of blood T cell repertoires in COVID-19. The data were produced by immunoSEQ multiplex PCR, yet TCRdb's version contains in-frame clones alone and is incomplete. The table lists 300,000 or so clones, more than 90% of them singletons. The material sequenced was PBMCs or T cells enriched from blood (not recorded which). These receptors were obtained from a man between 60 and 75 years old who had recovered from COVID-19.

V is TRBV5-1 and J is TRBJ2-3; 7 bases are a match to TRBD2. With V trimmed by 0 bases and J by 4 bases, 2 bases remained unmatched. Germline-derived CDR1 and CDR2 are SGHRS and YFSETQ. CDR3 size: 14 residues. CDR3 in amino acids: CASSLGGGADTQYF. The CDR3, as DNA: TGCGCCAGCAGCTTGGGGGGAGGGGCAGATACGCAGTATTTT.

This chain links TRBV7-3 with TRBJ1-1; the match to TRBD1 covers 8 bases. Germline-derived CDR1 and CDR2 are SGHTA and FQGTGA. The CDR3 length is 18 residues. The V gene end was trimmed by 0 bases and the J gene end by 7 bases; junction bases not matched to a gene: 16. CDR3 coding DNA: TGTGCCAGCAGCTTAACCCCCGGACTCGGGCAGGGGGCCGTTGAAGCTTTCTTT. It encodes CASSLTPGLGQGAVEAFF.

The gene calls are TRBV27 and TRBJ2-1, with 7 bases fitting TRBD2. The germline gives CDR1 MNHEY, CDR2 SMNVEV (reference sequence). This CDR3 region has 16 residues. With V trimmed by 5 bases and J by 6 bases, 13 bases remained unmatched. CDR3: CASSLPRGVAVNEQFF. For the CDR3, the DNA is TGTGCCAGCAGTCTCCCCCGGGGGGTAGCGGTCAATGAGCAGTTCTTC.

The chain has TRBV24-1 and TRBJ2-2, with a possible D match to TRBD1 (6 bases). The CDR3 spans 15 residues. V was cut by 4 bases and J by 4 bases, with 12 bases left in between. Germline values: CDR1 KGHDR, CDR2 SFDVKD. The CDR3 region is CATSEKIGGTGELFF. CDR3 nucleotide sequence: TGTGCCACCAGTGAAAAAATAGGGGGCACCGGGGAGCTGTTTTTT.

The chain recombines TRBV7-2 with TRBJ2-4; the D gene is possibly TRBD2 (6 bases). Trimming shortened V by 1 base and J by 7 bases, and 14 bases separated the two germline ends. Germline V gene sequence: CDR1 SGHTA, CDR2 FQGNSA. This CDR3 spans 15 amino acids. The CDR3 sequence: CASSLVAGSGNIQYF. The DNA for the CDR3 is TGTGCCAGCAGCTTAGTAGCAGGGAGCGGGAACATTCAGTACTTC.

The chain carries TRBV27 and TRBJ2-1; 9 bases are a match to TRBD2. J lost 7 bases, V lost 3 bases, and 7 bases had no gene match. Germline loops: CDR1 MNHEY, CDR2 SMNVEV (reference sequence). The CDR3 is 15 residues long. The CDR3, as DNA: TGTGCCAGCAGTTTCGCGGGGGGGCCGGGGAATGAGCAGTTCTTC. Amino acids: CASSFAGGPGNEQFF.

Written as DNA, the CDR3 is TGTGCCAGCAGTCCAGGGACAGGGGAGGTCGAGCAGTACTTC. Translating gives CASSPGTGEVEQYF. V usage is TRBV6-5 and J usage is TRBJ2-7, with TRBD1 matching over 10 bases. The CDR3 length is 14 residues. The germline CDR1 and CDR2 sequences are MNHEY and SVGAGI. The J segment lost 6 bases and the V segment lost 5 bases, leaving 7 bases of the junction unmatched.

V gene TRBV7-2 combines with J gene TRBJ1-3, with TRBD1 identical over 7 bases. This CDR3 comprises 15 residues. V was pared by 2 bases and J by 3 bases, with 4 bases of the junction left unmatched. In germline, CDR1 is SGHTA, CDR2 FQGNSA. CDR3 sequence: CASSLHRTGGNTIYF. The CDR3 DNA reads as TGTGCCAGCAGCTTACATAGGACAGGTGGAAACACCATATATTTT.

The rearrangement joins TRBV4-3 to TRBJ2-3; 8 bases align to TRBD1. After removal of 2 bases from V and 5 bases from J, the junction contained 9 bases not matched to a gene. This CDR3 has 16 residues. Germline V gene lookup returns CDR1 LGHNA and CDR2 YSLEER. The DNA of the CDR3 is TGCGCCAGCAGCCAAAATCCCGGACAGGGAGTAGATACGCAGTATTTT. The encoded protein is CASSQNPGQGVDTQYF.

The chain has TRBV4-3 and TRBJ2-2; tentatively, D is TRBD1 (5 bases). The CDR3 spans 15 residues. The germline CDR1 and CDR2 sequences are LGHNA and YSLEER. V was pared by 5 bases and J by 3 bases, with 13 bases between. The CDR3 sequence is CASSARVADTGELFF. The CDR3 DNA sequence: TGCGCCAGCAGCGCCAGGGTCGCGGACACCGGGGAGCTGTTTTTT.

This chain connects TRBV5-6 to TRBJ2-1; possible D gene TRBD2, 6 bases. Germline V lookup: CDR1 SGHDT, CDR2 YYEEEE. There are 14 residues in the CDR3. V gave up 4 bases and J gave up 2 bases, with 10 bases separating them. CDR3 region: CASSRGIAYNEQFF. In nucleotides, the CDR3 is TGTGCCAGCAGCCGCGGGATAGCCTACAATGAGCAGTTCTTC.

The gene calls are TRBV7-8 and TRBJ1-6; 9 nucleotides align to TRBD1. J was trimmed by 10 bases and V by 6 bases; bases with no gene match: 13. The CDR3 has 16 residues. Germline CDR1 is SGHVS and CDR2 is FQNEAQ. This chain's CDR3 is CASRKDGTGFLSPLHF. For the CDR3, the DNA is TGTGCCAGCAGAAAGGACGGGACAGGGTTTTTATCACCCCTCCACTTT.

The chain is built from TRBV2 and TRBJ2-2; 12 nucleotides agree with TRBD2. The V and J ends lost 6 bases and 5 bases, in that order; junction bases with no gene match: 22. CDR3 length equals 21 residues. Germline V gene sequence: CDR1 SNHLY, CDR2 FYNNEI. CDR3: CASSARAASGRAFGSTGELFF. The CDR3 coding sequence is TGTGCCAGCAGCGCTAGGGCGGCTAGCGGGAGGGCCTTTGGTAGTACCGGGGAGCTGTTTTTT.

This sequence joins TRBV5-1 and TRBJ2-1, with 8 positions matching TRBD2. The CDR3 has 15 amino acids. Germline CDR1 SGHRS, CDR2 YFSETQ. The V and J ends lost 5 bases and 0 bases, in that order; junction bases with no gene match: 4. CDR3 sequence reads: CASRPGTSSYNEQFF. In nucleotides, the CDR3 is TGCGCCAGCAGACCCGGGACTAGCTCCTACAATGAGCAGTTCTTC.

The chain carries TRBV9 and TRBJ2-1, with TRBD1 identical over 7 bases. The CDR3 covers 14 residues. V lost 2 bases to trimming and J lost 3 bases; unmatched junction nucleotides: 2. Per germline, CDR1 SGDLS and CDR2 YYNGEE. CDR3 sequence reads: CASSVQGDYNEQFF. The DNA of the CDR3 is TGTGCCAGCAGCGTCCAGGGGGACTACAATGAGCAGTTCTTC.

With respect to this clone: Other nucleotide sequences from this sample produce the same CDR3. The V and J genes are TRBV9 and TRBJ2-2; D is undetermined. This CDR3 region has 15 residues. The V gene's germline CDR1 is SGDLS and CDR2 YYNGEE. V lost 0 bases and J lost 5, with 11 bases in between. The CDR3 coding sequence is TGTGCCAGCAGCGTAGTCGCAGGTGGGACCGGGGAGCTGTTTTTT. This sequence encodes CASSVVAGGTGELFF.

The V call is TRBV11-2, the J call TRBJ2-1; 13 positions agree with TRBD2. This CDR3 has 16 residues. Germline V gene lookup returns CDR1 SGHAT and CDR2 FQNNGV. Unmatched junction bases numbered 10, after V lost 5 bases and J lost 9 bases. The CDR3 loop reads CASSPRGTSGTIEQFF. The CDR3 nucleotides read TGTGCCAGCAGCCCGCGCGGGACTAGCGGGACTATTGAGCAGTTCTTC. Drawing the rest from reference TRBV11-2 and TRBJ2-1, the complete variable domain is EAGVAQSPRYKIIEKRQSVAFWCNPISGHATLYWYQQILGQGPKLLIQFQNNGVVDDSQLPKDRFSAERLKGVDSTLKIQPAKLEDSAVYLCASSPRGTSGTIEQFFGPGTRLTVL.

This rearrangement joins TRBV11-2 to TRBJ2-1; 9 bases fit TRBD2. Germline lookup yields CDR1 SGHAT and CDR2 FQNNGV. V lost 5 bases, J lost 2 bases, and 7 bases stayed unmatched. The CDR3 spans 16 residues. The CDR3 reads CASSPRLAETYNEQFF. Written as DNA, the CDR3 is TGTGCCAGCAGCCCTAGACTAGCGGAGACCTACAATGAGCAGTTCTTC. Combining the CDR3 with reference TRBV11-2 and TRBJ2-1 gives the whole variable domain EAGVAQSPRYKIIEKRQSVAFWCNPISGHATLYWYQQILGQGPKLLIQFQNNGVVDDSQLPKDRFSAERLKGVDSTLKIQPAKLEDSAVYLCASSPRLAETYNEQFFGPGTRLTVL.

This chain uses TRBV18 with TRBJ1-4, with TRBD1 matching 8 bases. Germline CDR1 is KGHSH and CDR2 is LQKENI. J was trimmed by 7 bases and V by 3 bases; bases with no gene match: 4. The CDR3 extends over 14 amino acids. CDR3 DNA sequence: TGTGCCAGCTCACCGGACAGGGCGAGTGAAAAACTGTTTTTT. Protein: CASSPDRASEKLFF.

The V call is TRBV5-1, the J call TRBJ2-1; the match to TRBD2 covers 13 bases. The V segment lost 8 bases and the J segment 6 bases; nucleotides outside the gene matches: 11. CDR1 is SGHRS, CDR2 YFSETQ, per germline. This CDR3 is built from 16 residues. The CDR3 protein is CASCYTSGGASNEQFF. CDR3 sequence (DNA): TGCGCCAGTTGTTACACTAGCGGGGGGGCCAGCAATGAGCAGTTCTTC.

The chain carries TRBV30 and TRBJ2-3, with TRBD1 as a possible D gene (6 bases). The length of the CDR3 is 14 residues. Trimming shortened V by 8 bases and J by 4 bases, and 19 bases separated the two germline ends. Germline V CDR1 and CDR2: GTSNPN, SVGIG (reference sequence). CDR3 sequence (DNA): TGTGCCCGCACCGGGACAACGCGGGCAGATACGCAGTATTTT. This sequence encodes CARTGTTRADTQYF.

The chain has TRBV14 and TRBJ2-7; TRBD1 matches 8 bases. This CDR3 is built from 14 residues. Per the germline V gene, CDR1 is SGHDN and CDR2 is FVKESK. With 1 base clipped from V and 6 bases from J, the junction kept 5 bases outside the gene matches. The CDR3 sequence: CASSQAQDRVEQYF. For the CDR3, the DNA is TGTGCCAGCAGCCAAGCCCAGGACAGGGTCGAGCAGTACTTC.

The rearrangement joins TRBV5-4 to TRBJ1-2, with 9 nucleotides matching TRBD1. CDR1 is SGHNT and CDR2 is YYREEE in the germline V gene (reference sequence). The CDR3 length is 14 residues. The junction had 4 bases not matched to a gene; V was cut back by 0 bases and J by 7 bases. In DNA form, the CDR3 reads TGTGCCAGCAGCTTGGCCGGGACAGGGACTGGCTACACCTTC. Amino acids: CASSLAGTGTGYTF.

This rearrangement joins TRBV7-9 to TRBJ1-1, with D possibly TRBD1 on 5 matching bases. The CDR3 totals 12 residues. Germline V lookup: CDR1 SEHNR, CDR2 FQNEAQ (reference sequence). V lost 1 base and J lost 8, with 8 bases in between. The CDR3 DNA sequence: TGTGCCAGCAGCTTAGGGACACGAGAAGCTTTCTTT. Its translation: CASSLGTREAFF.

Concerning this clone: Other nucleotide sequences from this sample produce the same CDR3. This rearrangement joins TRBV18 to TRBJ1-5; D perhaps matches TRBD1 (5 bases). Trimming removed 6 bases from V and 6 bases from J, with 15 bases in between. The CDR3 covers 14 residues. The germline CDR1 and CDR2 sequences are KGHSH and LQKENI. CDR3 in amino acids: CASSPGGGGQPQHF. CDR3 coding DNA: TGTGCCAGCTCTCCGGGCGGGGGAGGTCAGCCCCAGCATTTT.